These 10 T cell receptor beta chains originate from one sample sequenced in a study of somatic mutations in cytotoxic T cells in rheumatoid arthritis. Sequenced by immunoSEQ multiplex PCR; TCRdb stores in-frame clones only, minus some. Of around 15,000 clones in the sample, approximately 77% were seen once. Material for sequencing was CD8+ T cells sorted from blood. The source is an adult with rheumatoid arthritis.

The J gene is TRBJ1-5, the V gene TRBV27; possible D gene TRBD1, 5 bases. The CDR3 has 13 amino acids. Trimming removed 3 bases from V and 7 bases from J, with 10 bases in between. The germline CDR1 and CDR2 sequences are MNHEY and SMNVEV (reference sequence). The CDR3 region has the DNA TGTGCCAGCAGTTTGGGGGGAGGGCAGCCCCAGCATTTT. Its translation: CASSLGGGQPQHF.

CDR3: CASSTSAGREQYF. The DNA for the CDR3 is TGTGCCAGCAGCACCAGCGCGGGCCGGGAGCAGTACTTC. V and J are TRBV7-9 and TRBJ2-7, with D tentatively TRBD2 (5 bases). Trimming took 5 bases from V and 7 from J, leaving 15 bases between them. Germline CDR1 SEHNR, CDR2 FQNEAQ (reference sequence). The CDR3 is 13 residues long.

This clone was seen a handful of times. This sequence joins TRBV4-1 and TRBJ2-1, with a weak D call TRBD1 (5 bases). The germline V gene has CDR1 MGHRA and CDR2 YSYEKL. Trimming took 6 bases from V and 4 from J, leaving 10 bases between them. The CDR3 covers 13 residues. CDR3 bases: TGCGCCAGCAGATCCGACAGTTACAATGAGCAGTTCTTC. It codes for CASRSDSYNEQFF.

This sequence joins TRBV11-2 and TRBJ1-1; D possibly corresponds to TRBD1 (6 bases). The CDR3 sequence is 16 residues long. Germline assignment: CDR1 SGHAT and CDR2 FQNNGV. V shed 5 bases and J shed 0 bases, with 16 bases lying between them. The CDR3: CASSHPWGALNTEAFF. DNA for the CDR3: TGTGCCAGCAGCCACCCTTGGGGGGCCCTGAACACTGAAGCTTTCTTT.

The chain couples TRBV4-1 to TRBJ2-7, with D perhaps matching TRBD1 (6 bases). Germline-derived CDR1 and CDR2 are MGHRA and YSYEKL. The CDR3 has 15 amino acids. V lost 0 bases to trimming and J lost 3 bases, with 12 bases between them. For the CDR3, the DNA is TGCGCCAGCAGCCAAGATAACAGGGAAAACTACGAGCAGTACTTC. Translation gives CASSQDNRENYEQYF.

In DNA form, the CDR3 reads TGCGCCAGCAGCTCAGCGGCCTACGAGCAGTACTTC. This codes for CASSSAAYEQYF. The rearrangement joins TRBV5-1 to TRBJ2-5; D perhaps matches TRBD2 (5 bases). The DNA end lines up better with TRBJ2-7; the J call may be wrong. The length of the CDR3 is 12 residues. CDR1 is SGHRS, CDR2 YFSETQ, per germline.

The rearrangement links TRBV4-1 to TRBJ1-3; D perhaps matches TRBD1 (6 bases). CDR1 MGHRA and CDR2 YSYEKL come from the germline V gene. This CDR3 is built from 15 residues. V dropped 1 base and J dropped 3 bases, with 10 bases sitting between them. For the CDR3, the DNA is TGCGCCAGCAGCCAAGTCACAGGGATTGGAAACACCATATATTTT. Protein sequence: CASSQVTGIGNTIYF.

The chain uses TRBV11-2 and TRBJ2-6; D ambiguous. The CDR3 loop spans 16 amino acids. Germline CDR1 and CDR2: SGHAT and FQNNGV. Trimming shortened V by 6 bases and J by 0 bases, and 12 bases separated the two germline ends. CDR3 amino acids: CASRPPQYSGANVLTF. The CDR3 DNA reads TGTGCCAGCAGACCTCCCCAGTACTCTGGGGCCAACGTCCTGACTTTC.

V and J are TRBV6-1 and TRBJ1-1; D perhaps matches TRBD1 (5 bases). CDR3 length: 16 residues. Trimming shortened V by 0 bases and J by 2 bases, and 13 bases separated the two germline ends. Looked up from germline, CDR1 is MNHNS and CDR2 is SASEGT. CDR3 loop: CASSEAAGNLNTEAFF. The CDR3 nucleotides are TGTGCCAGCAGTGAAGCTGCAGGGAACCTTAACACTGAAGCTTTCTTT.

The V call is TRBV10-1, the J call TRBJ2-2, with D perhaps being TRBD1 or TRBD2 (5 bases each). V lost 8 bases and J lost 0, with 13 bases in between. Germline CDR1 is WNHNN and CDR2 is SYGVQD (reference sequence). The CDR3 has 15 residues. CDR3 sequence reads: CASSRDLSNTGELFF. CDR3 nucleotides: TGCGCCAGCTCAAGGGACCTTTCGAACACCGGGGAGCTGTTTTTT.